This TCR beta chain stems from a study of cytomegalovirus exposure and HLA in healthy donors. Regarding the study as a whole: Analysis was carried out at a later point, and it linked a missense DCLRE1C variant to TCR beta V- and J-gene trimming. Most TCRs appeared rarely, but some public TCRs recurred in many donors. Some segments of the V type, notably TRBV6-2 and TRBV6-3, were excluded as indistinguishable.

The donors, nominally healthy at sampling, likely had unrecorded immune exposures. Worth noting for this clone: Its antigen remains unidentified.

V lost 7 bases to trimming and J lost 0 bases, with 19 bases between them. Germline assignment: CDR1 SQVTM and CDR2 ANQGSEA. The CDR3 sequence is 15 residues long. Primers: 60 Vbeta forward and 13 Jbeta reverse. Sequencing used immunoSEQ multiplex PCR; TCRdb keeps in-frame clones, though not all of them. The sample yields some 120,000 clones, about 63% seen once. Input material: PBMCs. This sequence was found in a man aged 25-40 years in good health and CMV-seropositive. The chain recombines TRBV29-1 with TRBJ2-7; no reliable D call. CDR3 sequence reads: CSAEASTTDSYEQYF. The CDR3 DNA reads TGCAGCGCCGAAGCAAGTACCACCGACTCCTACGAGCAGTACTTC.